Each of the 21 T cell receptor beta chains below was sequenced from the same sample in a study of CDR3 diversity in severe acne. TCRdb re-called the PCR reads with MiXCR, one entry per CDR3 protein. The sample holds more than 85,000 distinct CDR3 sequences, 51% seen once. Sequences were obtained from blood. Receptors were obtained from a male donor with acne.

The chain uses TRBV10-3 and TRBJ1-2; D unresolved. The CDR3 length is 14 residues. Germline CDR1 reads ENHRY; CDR2 reads SYGVKD. V lost 2 bases to trimming and J lost 5 bases, with 12 bases between them. The CDR3 is CAISEGRSGYGYTF. The CDR3 DNA reads TGTGCCATCAGTGAGGGCAGGTCGGGTTATGGCTACACCTTC.

This clonotype was recorded many times. The chain links TRBV2 to TRBJ1-2; D remains ambiguous. The CDR3 consists of 11 residues. Trimming cost V 5 bases and J 5 bases, with 6 bases left between them. Germline CDR1 is SNHLY and CDR2 is FYNNEI. The CDR3 loop reads CASSPKYGYTF. CDR3 sequence (DNA): TGTGCCAGCAGTCCAAAGTATGGCTACACCTTC.

The table lists this clonotype with many counts. This chain connects TRBV5-4 to TRBJ2-2; D perhaps matches TRBD1 (6 bases). V was trimmed by 4 bases and J by 3 bases, leaving 13 bases between them. The CDR3 covers 15 residues. The germline gives CDR1 SGHNT, CDR2 YYREEE (reference sequence). This chain's CDR3 is CASSIRPGDTGELFF. The CDR3 DNA is TGTGCCAGCAGCATCAGGCCAGGGGACACCGGGGAGCTGTTTTTT.

With regard to this clonotype: This may be a read error, as it is one base from a much larger clone. The chain joins TRBV7-2 to TRBJ2-1; possibly TRBD1 for D (6 bases). The CDR3 is made up of 13 amino acids. Germline assignment: CDR1 SGHTA and CDR2 FQGNSA. CDR3 sequence: CASSWGPYNEQLF. CDR3 in DNA: TGTGCCAGCAGCTGGGGGCCCTACAATGAGCAGCTCTTC.

The chain employs TRBV7-9 and TRBJ1-1, with D perhaps matching TRBD1 (5 bases). Germline values: CDR1 SEHNR, CDR2 FQNEAQ (reference sequence). V gave up 5 bases and J gave up 7 bases, with 11 bases separating them. The CDR3 runs to 12 residues. CDR3 in DNA: TGTGCCAGCAGCCCAGGGCCTCTTGAAGCTTTCTTT. This gives the protein CASSPGPLEAFF. The full variable domain, with the rest looked up from reference TRBV7-9 and TRBJ1-1, is DTGVSQNPRHKITKRGQNVTFRCDPISEHNRLYWYRQTLGQGPEFLTYFQNEAQLEKSRLLSDRFSAERPKGSFSTLEIQRTEQGDSAMYLCASSPGPLEAFFGQGTRLTVV.

This clonotype has just a few counts. The chain has TRBV6-1 and TRBJ2-2, with TRBD2 identical over 15 bases. The CDR3 spans 19 residues. V was clipped by 5 bases and J by 6 bases; unmatched bases: 13. From germline, CDR1 is MNHNS and CDR2 SASEGT. The CDR3 nucleotides read TGTGCCAGCAGTAAAGGACTAGCGGGGGGGCCATTCAGGTCCGGGGAGCTGTTTTTT. Translation gives CASSKGLAGGPFRSGELFF.

This clonotype occurred a few times. An end of the junction does not agree with germline; a read error may underlie this. The rearrangement joins TRBV12-3 or TRBV12-4 to TRBJ1-2; D not certain. CDR3 length: 11 amino acids. The chain's CDR3 is CASLGNYGHTF. The CDR3 nucleotides read TGTGCCAGCCTAGGGAACTATGGCCACACCTTC.

The J gene is TRBJ2-5, the V gene TRBV20-1, with 12 bases identical to TRBD2. CDR3 size: 17 residues. Germline-derived CDR1 and CDR2 are DFQATT and SNEGSKA (reference sequence). The V gene end was trimmed by 2 bases and the J gene end by 3 bases; junction bases not matched to a gene: 10. Here the CDR3 reads CSARRWGTSGLEETQYF. The CDR3 DNA reads TGCAGTGCTAGACGATGGGGGACTAGCGGGTTAGAAGAGACCCAGTACTTC.

This clonotype came up many times. V gene TRBV5-4 combines with J gene TRBJ1-1, with 8 positions matching TRBD1. V was pared by 2 bases and J by 9 bases, with 3 bases of the junction left unmatched. The CDR3 is 12 amino acids. Per the germline V gene, CDR1 is SGHNT and CDR2 is YYREEE (reference sequence). CDR3: CASSLGQGKAFF. The CDR3 coding sequence is TGTGCCAGCAGCTTAGGACAGGGCAAAGCTTTCTTT.

This clonotype appeared many times. V usage is TRBV19 and J usage is TRBJ2-1; D is possibly TRBD1 (6 bases). V lost 5 bases, J lost 6 bases, and 11 bases lay in between. Germline V gene data show CDR1 as LNHDA and CDR2 as SQIVND (reference sequence). The CDR3 has 13 residues. The CDR3 sequence is CASSLWGPNEQFF. The DNA for the CDR3 is TGTGCCAGTAGTCTGTGGGGGCCCAATGAGCAGTTCTTC.

This clonotype was counted only a few times. A read error may be the cause here, since a much bigger clone is one base away. This chain uses TRBV2 with TRBJ2-5; maybe TRBD2 (7 bases). V was clipped by 1 base and J by 7 bases, with 22 bases between them. This CDR3 contains 17 residues. CDR1 and CDR2 (germline): SNHLY, FYNNEI. This chain's CDR3 is CASSEGGGGSRRGTQYF. The CDR3 bases are TGTGCCAGCAGTGAAGGGGGGGGCGGTAGTAGGAGAGGGACCCAGTACTTC. Looking up the rest from reference TRBV2 and TRBJ2-5 gives the full variable domain: EPEVTQTPSHQVTQMGQEVILRCVPISNHLYFYWYRQILGQKVEFLVSFYNNEISEKSEIFDDQFSVERPDGSNFTLKIRSTKLEDSAMYFCASSEGGGGSRRGTQYFGPGTRLLVL.

This clonotype was counted between two and nine times. V is TRBV6-5 and J is TRBJ2-2; D possibly corresponds to TRBD1 (6 bases). The CDR3 sequence is 17 residues long. Looked up from germline, CDR1 is MNHEY and CDR2 is SVGAGI. V was clipped by 0 bases and J by 3 bases, with 14 bases between them. Here the CDR3 reads CASSYSRGKFDTGELFF. In DNA, the CDR3 is TGTGCCAGCAGTTACTCGAGGGGGAAGTTTGACACCGGGGAGCTGTTTTTT.

This clonotype has just a few counts. The V and J genes are TRBV10-3 and TRBJ2-5; 14 nucleotides align to TRBD2. Germline values: CDR1 ENHRY, CDR2 SYGVKD. Trimming at V came to 3 bases and at J to 5 bases, leaving 11 bases not matched to a gene. This CDR3 is 18 amino acids long. The CDR3 region is CAISDRTSGRKSMETQYF. CDR3 coding DNA: TGTGCCATCAGTGATAGGACTAGCGGGAGGAAGAGTATGGAGACCCAGTACTTC.

Comment on this clonotype: Lacking the conserved final phenylalanine or tryptophan, this CDR3 likely reflects a read error. The chain links TRBV6-4 to TRBJ1-2, with a possible D match to TRBD1 (5 bases). This CDR3 is 18 amino acids long. V was clipped by 3 bases and J by 0 bases, with 20 bases between them. Germline assignment: CDR1 MRHNA and CDR2 SNTAGT. The CDR3: CASSESGPRRPSNYGYTS. CDR3 coding DNA: TGTGCCAGCAGTGAATCGGGACCCAGGCGACCCTCTAACTATGGCTACACCTCC.

In the case of this clonotype: At one of its ends the junction is not consistent with the germline gene, which may arise from a read error. V gene TRBV2 combines with J gene TRBJ2-3; 8 bases are shared with TRBD2. The length of the CDR3 is 12 residues. Germline V gene data show CDR1 as SNHLY and CDR2 as FYNNEI. For the CDR3, the DNA is TGTACAAGCGGGAGCAGCACAGATACGCAGTGTTTT. Translated, it gives CTSGSSTDTQCF.

This clonotype was detected a few times. The chain couples TRBV10-3 to TRBJ2-7; D not certain. Trimming removed 11 bases from V and 3 bases from J, with 14 bases in between. Per the germline V gene, CDR1 is ENHRY and CDR2 is SYGVKD. This CDR3 is 12 amino acids long. The CDR3 sequence is CALSNGDYEQYF. The CDR3 DNA follows: TGTGCCTTATCAAATGGGGACTACGAGCAGTACTTC.

This clonotype was found many times. The rearrangement links TRBV5-4 to TRBJ2-1; TRBD2 aligns across 10 bases. Unmatched junction bases numbered 7, after V lost 0 bases and J lost 7 bases. The CDR3 is made up of 16 amino acids. In germline, CDR1 is SGHNT, CDR2 YYREEE (reference sequence). CDR3 DNA sequence: TGTGCCAGCAGCTTGGGGGCTAGCGGGAGTGGAAATGAGCAGTTCTTC. Translation gives CASSLGASGSGNEQFF.

Ten or more counts support this clonotype. J is TRBJ2-1 and V is TRBV20-1, with 11 bases that match TRBD2. V shed 2 bases and J 8 bases; nucleotides not matched to a gene: 2. The CDR3 has 13 residues. Germline loops: CDR1 DFQATT, CDR2 SNEGSKA (reference sequence). The CDR3 loop is CSARPSGRYEQFF. The DNA for the CDR3 is TGCAGTGCTAGACCTAGCGGGAGGTATGAGCAGTTCTTC.

As regards this clonotype: This may be a read error: a much more frequent sequence differs by one nucleotide. This sequence joins TRBV6-1 and TRBJ1-6; 8 positions agree with TRBD1. Germline V gene data show CDR1 as MNHNS and CDR2 as SASEGT. V lost 8 bases, J lost 9 bases, and 6 bases stayed unmatched. CDR3 length: 13 residues. The CDR3 region is CASLTGDGSPLHF. The CDR3 DNA sequence: TGTGCCAGCCTGACAGGGGACGGTTCACCCCTCCACTTT.

This clonotype was recorded a few times. The chain employs TRBV5-1 and TRBJ2-5; perhaps D is TRBD1 or TRBD2 (5 bases each). Trimming removed 4 bases from V and 3 bases from J, with 13 bases in between. The CDR3 totals 14 residues. CDR1 is SGHRS, CDR2 YFSETQ, per germline. In DNA, the CDR3 is TGCGCCAGCAGCCCCGGGACCAACGAAGAGACCCAGTACTTC. Translation gives CASSPGTNEETQYF.

The rearrangement uses TRBV29-1 and TRBJ2-7; D is unresolved. V was trimmed by 3 bases and J by 3 bases, leaving 9 bases between them. CDR1 and CDR2 from the germline V gene are SQVTM and ANQGSEA. The CDR3 runs to 12 residues. The CDR3 nucleotides are TGCAGCGTTGAGGGTTCATACTACGAGCAGTACTTC. It is translated as CSVEGSYYEQYF.